This TCR beta chain was identified during a study of CD8 T cells in ankylosing spondylitis. Whole-study results and caveats: Reports say disease-linked clones showed up significantly more in matched ankylosing spondylitis synovial fluid.

Many counts were recorded for this clonotype. The antigen remains unidentified. The CDR3 extends over 16 amino acids. Trimming removed 2 bases at V and 3 bases at J, with 16 bases between. The germline V gene encodes CDR1 KGHSH and CDR2 LQKENI. Construction of TCR beta libraries was performed using quantitative 5'-RACE with molecular barcodes. Using its own MiXCR run on the 5' RACE reads, TCRdb lists one record per CDR3 protein. This sample has under 150,000 distinct CDR3 sequences, with 9.3% found just once. The clonotype originates from a male donor with ankylosing spondylitis or in good health (not recorded which). This chain links TRBV18 with TRBJ2-5; tentative D call: TRBD2 (5 bases). The specimen was blood, either unsorted or a sorted T cell fraction (not recorded which). The CDR3 loop is CASSPEILVGKETQYF. CDR3 coding DNA: TGTGCCAGCTCACCAGAGATACTAGTGGGGAAAGAGACCCAGTACTTC. Full variable domain (remainder filled in from reference TRBV18 and TRBJ2-5): NAGVMQNPRHLVRRRGQEARLRCSPMKGHSHVYWYRQLPEEGLKFMVYLQKENIIDESGMPKERFSAEFPKEGPSILRIQQVVRGDSAAYFCASSPEILVGKETQYFGPGTRLLVL.